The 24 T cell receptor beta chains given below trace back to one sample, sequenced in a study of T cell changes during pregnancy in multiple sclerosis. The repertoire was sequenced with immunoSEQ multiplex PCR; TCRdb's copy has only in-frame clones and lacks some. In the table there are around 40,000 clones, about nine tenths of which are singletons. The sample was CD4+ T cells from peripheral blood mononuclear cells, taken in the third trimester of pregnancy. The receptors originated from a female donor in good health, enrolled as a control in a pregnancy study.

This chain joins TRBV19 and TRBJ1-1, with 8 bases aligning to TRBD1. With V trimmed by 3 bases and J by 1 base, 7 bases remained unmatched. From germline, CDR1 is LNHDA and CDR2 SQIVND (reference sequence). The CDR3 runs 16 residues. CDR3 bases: TGTGCCAGTAGTATGCTGGCAGGGGGCGCGAACACTGAAGCTTTCTTT. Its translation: CASSMLAGGANTEAFF.

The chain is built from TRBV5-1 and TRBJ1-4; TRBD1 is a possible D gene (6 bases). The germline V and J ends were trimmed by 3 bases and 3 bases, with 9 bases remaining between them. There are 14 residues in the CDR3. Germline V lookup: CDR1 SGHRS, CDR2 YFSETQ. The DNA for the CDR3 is TGCGCCAGCAGCTCCCCAGGGGCTAATGAAAAACTGTTTTTT. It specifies CASSSPGANEKLFF.

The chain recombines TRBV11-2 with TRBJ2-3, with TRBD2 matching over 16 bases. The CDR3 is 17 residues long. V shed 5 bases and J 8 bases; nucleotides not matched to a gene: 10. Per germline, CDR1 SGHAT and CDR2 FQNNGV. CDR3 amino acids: CASSPMGLAGGRGTQYF. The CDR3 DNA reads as TGTGCCAGCAGCCCGATGGGACTAGCGGGAGGGCGAGGTACGCAGTATTTT.

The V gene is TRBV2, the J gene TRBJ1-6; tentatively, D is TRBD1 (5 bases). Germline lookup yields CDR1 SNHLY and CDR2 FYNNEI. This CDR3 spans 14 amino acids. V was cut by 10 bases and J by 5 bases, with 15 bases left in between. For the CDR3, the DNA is TGTGCCACCGATAAAGACAGAAATAATTCACCCCTCCACTTT. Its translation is CATDKDRNNSPLHF.

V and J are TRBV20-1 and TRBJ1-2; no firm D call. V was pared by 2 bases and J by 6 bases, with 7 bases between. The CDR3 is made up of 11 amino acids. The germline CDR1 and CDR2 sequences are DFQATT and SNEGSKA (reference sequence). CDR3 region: CSARPRDGYTF. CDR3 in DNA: TGCAGTGCTAGACCCCGGGATGGCTACACCTTC.

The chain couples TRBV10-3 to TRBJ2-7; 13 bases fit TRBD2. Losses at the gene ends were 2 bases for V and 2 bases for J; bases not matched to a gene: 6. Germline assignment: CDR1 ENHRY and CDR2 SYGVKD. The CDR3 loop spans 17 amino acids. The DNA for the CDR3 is TGTGCCATCAGTGAGGGACTAGCGGGGGACGCGCCCTACGAGCAGTACTTC. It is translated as CAISEGLAGDAPYEQYF.

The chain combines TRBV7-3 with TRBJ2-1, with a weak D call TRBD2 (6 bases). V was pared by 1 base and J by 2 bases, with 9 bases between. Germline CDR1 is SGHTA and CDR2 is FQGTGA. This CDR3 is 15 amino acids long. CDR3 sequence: CASSLNGGPYNEQFF. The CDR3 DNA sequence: TGTGCCAGCAGCTTAAATGGAGGGCCCTACAATGAGCAGTTCTTC.

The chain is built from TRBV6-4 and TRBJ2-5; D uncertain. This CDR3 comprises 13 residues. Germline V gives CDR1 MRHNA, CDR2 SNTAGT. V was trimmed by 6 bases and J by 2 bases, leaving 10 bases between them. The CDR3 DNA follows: TGTGCCAGCAGCCGTAGTCTACAAGAGACCCAGTACTTC. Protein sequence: CASSRSLQETQYF.

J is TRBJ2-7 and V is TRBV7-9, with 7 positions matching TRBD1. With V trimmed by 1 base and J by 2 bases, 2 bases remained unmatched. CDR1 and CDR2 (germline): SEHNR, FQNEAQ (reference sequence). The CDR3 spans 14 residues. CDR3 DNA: TGTGCCAGCAGCTTAGGGGACAGCGCCTACGAGCAGTACTTC. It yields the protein CASSLGDSAYEQYF.

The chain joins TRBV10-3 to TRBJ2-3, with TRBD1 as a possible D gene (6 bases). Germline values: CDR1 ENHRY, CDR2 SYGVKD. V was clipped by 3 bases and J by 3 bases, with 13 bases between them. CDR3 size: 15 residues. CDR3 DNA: TGTGCCATCAGTGACCCGCAGGGGCCAACAGATACGCAGTATTTT. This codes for CAISDPQGPTDTQYF.

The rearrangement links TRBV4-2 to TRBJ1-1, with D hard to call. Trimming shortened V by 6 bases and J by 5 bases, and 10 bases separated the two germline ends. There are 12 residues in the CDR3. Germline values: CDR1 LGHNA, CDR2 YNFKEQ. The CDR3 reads CASRGFGTEAFF. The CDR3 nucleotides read TGTGCCAGCAGGGGTTTCGGGACTGAAGCTTTCTTT.

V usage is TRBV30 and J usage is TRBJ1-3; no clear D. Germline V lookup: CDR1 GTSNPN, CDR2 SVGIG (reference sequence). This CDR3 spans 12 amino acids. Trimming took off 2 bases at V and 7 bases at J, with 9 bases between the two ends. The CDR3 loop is CAWSPRPNTIYF. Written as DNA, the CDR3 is TGTGCCTGGAGTCCTAGGCCGAACACCATATATTTT.

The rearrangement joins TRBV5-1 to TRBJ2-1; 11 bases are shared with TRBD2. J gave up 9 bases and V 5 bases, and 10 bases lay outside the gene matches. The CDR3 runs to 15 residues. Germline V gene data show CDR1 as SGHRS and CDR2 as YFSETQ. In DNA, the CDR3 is TGCGCCAGCAGGTCCGTACTAGCGGGAGTAATTGAGCAGTTCTTC. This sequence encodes CASRSVLAGVIEQFF. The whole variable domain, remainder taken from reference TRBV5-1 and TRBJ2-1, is KAGVTQTPRYLIKTRGQQVTLSCSPISGHRSVSWYQQTPGQGLQFLFEYFSETQRNKGNFPGRFSGRQFSNSRSEMNVSTLELGDSALYLCASRSVLAGVIEQFFGPGTRLTVL.

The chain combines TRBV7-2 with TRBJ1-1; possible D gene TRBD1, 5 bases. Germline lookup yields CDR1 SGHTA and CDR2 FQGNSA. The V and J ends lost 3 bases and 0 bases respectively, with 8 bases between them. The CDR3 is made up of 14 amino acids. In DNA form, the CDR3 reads TGTGCCAGCAGCTTCCACAGGCTGAACACTGAAGCTTTCTTT. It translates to CASSFHRLNTEAFF.

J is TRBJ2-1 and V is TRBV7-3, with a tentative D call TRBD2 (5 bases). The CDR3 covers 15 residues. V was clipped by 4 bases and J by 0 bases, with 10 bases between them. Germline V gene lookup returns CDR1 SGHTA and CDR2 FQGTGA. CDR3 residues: CASSSTGSSYNEQFF. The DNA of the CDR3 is TGTGCCAGCAGCTCGACGGGGAGCTCCTACAATGAGCAGTTCTTC.

The CDR3 region has the DNA TGTGCCAGCTCACCACGGGAGGGTGGCGAAGCTTTCTTT. Translated, it gives CASSPREGGEAFF. This chain uses TRBV18 with TRBJ1-1; D is undetermined. Germline lookup yields CDR1 KGHSH and CDR2 LQKENI. The CDR3 sequence is 13 residues long. Trimming left V 1 base short and J 8 bases short, with 11 bases between.

The CDR3 bases are TGTGCCAGCAGTTTAATTTCAGGGGGCAGTCAGCCCCAGCATTTT. Translating gives CASSLISGGSQPQHF. The V and J genes are TRBV28 and TRBJ1-5, with 8 bases matching TRBD1. With 2 bases clipped from V and 6 bases from J, the junction kept 6 bases outside the gene matches. The CDR3 totals 15 residues. CDR1 and CDR2 from the germline V gene are MDHEN and SYDVKM.

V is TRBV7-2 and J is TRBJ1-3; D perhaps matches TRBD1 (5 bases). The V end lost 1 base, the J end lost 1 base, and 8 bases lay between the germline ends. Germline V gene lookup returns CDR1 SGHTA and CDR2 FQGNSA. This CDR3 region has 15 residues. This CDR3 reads CASSLVGGSGNTIYF. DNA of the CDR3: TGTGCCAGCAGCTTAGTGGGGGGGTCTGGAAACACCATATATTTT.

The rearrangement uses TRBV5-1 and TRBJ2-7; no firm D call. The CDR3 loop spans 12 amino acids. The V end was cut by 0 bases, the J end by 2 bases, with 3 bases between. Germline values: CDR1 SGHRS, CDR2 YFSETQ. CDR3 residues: CASSLVAYEQYF. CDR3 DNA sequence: TGCGCCAGCAGCTTGGTAGCCTACGAGCAGTACTTC.

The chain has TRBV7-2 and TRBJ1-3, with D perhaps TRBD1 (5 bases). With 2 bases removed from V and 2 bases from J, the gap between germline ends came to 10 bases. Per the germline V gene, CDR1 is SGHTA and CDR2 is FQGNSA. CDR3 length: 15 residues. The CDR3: CASSLLQVPGNTIYF. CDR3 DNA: TGTGCCAGCAGCTTATTACAGGTCCCTGGAAACACCATATATTTT.

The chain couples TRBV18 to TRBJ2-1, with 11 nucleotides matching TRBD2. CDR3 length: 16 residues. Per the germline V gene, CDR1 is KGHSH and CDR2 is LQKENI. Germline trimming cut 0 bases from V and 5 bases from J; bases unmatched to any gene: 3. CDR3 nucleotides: TGTGCCAGCTCACCACCGGGACTAGCGGCAGACAATGAGCAGTTCTTC. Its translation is CASSPPGLAADNEQFF.

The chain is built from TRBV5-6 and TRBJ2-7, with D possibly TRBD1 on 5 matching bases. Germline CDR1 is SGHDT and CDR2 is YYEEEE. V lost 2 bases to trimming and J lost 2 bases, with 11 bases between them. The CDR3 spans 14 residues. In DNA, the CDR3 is TGTGCCAGCAGCTTACAGGAAAGAACCTACGAGCAGTACTTC. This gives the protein CASSLQERTYEQYF. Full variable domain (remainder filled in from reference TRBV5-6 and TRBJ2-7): DAGVTQSPTHLIKTRGQQVTLRCSPKSGHDTVSWYQQALGQGPQFIFQYYEEEERQRGNFPDRFSGHQFPNYSSELNVNALLLGDSALYLCASSLQERTYEQYFGPGTRLTVT.

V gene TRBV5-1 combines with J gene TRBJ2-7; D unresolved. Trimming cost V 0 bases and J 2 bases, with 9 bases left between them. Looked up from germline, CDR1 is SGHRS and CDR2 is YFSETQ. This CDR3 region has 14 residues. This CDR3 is CASSLVYSTYEQYF. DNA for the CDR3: TGCGCCAGCAGCTTGGTCTACTCCACCTACGAGCAGTACTTC.

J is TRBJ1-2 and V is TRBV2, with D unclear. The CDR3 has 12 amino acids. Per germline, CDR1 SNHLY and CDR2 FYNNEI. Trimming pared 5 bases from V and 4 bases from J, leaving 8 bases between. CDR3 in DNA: TGTGCCAGCAGTAGAGAGAGCTATGGCTACACCTTC. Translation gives CASSRESYGYTF.